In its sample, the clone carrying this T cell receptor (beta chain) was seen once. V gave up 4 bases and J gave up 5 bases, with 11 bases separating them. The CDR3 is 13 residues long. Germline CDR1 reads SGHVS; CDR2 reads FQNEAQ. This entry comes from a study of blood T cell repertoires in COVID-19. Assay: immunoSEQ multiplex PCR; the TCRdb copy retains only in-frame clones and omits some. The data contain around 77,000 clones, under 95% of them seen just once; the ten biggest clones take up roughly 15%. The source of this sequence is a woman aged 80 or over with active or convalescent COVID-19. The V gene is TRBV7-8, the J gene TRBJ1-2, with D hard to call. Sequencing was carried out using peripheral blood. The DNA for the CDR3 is TGTGCCAGCAGCTCTGGCATTTGGTATGGCTACACCTTC. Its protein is CASSSGIWYGYTF.